This T cell receptor (beta chain) is drawn from a study of vaccination effects on CD4 cells after COVID-19. Repertoires were generated with immunoSEQ multiplex PCR, while TCRdb's copy carries only in-frame clones and drops some. This table has about 68,000 clones, 80% appearing once. The germline V and J ends were trimmed by 6 bases and 0 bases, with 9 bases remaining between them. CDR1 is MNHEY, CDR2 SVGAGI, per germline. The CDR3 extends over 14 amino acids. About this clone: Its antigen is as yet unknown.

After expansion with viral peptide pools in the ViraFEST assay, antigen-specific CD4+ T cells were sequenced. Between days 9 and 11 of culture, CD4+ T cells were separated out. According to the study, vaccine recipients showed no prior SARS-CoV-2 infection and negative nucleocapsid antibodies. Wells each received approximately 2 million PBMC, cultured with 10 IU/ml IL-2 and 8.5 to 10 ug/ml peptides. The sequences come from CD4+ T cells from PBMCs cultured with SARS-CoV-2 spike peptides, collected before COVID-19 vaccination. This TCR was sampled from a human donor who received a COVID-19 vaccine. The chain carries TRBV6-5 and TRBJ1-3; the D is unclear. CDR3 region: CASSLGPSGNTIYF. For the CDR3, the DNA is TGTGCCAGCAGCCTAGGGCCCTCTGGAAACACCATATATTTT.